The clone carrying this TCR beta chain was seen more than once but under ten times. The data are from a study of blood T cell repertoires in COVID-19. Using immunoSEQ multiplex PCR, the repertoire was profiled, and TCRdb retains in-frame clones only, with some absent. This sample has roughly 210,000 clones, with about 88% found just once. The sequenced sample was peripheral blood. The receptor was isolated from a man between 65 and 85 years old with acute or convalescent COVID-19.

The CDR3 here is CASSLRPLTGAVSYEQYF. The CDR3 DNA reads as TGCGCCAGCAGCTTGCGCCCCCTGACAGGGGCTGTCTCCTACGAGCAGTACTTC. The gene calls are TRBV5-1 and TRBJ2-7, with 8 positions matching TRBD1. Unmatched junction bases numbered 12, after V lost 1 base and J lost 0 bases. Looked up from germline, CDR1 is SGHRS and CDR2 is YFSETQ. The CDR3 has 18 residues. Supplemented by reference TRBV5-1 and TRBJ2-7, the full variable domain reads KAGVTQTPRYLIKTRGQQVTLSCSPISGHRSVSWYQQTPGQGLQFLFEYFSETQRNKGNFPGRFSGRQFSNSRSEMNVSTLELGDSALYLCASSLRPLTGAVSYEQYFGPGTRLTVT.